Below are 2 T cell receptor beta chains sequenced from a single sample in a study of chemoradiotherapy in HPV16-positive cancers. TCRdb's table, derived via immunoSEQ multiplex PCR, lists solely in-frame clones and lacks some. The table includes over 1,500 clones, just over 90% detected once. The source was tumor tissue, collected from a patient who underwent chemoradiotherapy. The receptors derive from a human donor with HPV-associated anogenital cancer.

This clone showed up just a few times. The chain combines TRBV28 with TRBJ2-4; 7 bases map to TRBD2. After removal of 10 bases from V and 0 bases from J, the junction contained 6 bases not matched to a gene. The CDR3 runs to 14 residues. Germline V gene sequence: CDR1 MDHEN, CDR2 SYDVKM. In nucleotides, the CDR3 is TGTGCCACCAGCGGGGTGCTAGCCAAAAACATTCAGTACTTC. It specifies CATSGVLAKNIQYF.

This sequence joins TRBV7-2 and TRBJ1-1; TRBD1 matches 7 bases. With V trimmed by 5 bases and J by 5 bases, 8 bases remained unmatched. CDR1 and CDR2 (germline): SGHTA, FQGNSA. This CDR3 is built from 14 residues. The CDR3, as DNA: TGTGCCAGCAGCATCCGGGACAGATGGACTGAAGCTTTCTTT. Translation gives CASSIRDRWTEAFF.